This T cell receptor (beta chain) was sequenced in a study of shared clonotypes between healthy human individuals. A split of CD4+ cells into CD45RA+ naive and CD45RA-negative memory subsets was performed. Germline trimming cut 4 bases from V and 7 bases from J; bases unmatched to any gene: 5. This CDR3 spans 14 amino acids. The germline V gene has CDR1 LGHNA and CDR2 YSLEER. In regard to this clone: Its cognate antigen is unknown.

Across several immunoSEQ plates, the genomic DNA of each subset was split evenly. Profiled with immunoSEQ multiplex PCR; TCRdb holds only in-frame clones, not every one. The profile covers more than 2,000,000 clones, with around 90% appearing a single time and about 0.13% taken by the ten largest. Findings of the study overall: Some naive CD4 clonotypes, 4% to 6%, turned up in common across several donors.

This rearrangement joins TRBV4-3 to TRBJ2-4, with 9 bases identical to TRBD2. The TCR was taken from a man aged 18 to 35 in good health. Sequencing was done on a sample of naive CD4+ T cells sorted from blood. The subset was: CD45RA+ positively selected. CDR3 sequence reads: CASSLWTSENIQYF. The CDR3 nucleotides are TGCGCCAGCAGCCTCTGGACTAGCGAGAACATTCAGTACTTC.